The text below deals with one TCR beta chain. Its binding antigen is unknown. The record has no base qualities; no much larger clone is one base away. These data originate in a study of blood T cell repertoires in COVID-19 (dated by TCRdb to 2018 to 2020). Broadly, across the study: Samples covering the acute and convalescent phases of COVID-19 were provided by collaborators in the United States, Italy and Spain. The material from the prospective study consisted of cDNA or gDNA derived from T cells, B-cell-depleted T cells, or PBMCs. Deeply sampled blood TCRbeta repertoires from subjects exposed to, actively infected with, or recovered from COVID-19 were included in the dataset. The repertoires were released in a freely available public database intended as a resource for research on the immune response to SARS-CoV-2. The samples were drawn from two sources: the first 160 participants of the ongoing ImmuneRACE study, and fewer than 1,500 subjects contributed by 6 global collaborators. Nearly every sample came with metadata listing a de-identified subject ID, COVID-19 status, age in years and sex. Where available, HLA class I and class II types were obtained from metadata supplied by the sample provider rather than from assay-based typing. Overall study outcomes, separate from this receptor: Clinical and demographic metadata were provided uncurated, with the amount varying by source and participant.

TCRbeta CDR3 regions were amplified from genomic DNA by means of the immunoSEQ Assay, a bias-controlled multiplex PCR. From the authors' description of their analysis: Within the assay, amplification of reference gene primers was used to estimate how many nucleated cells each sample contained. To quantify the absolute abundance of each unique TCRbeta CDR3 rearrangement, sequence reads were collapsed and filtered. For each sample, productive Simpson clonality was calculated as the square root of Simpson's diversity index across productive rearrangements. TCRdb limited this immuneACCESS table to in-frame rearrangements with V and J called. A share of clones is missing; checked studies link under half to unresolved V genes, and the rest is unexplained. V, J and clone size are taken as reported in that table, and D and trimming were inferred from the DNA itself. The table for this sample lists over 200,000 clones; around 80% of them were counted only once. The top ten hold 5.1% of the sample.

Whole blood was collected in K2EDTA tubes by collaborating institutions according to the institutions' own protocols. For TCRbeta analysis, collaborators shipped samples as frozen whole blood, isolated PBMCs, or DNA extracted from either of those sample types. Relative to germline, V is 1 base shorter and J is 5 bases shorter, with 9 bases between their ends. The CDR3 runs 13 residues from the cysteine to the phenylalanine. Left in the record is the CDR3 DNA by itself, 39 bases read in frame from the first base. The germline V gene (reference sequence) sets CDR1 to SGHNT and CDR2 to YYREEE. In this chain, TRBV5-4 is recombined with TRBJ2-5, with a weak D call of TRBD1 (5 bases match). Sequenced material: peripheral blood. The clonotype was recovered from a human donor in a cohort sampled during active COVID-19. The nucleotide sequence reads TGTGCCAGCAGCTTGAGCAGGGTGGAGACCCAGTACTTC. Its protein product is CASSLSRVETQYF. This CDR3, with the reference TRBV5-4 and TRBJ2-5 proteins standing in past its ends, gives the full variable domain ETGVTQSPTHLIKTRGQQVTLRCSSQSGHNTVSWYQQALGQGPQFIFQYYREEENGRGNFPPRFSGLQFPNYSSELNVNALELDDSALYLCASSLSRVETQYFGPGTRLLVL.